The rows below give T cell receptor beta chains drawn from one sample of a study of T cells after yellow fever vaccination. TCRdb ran MiXCR on the 5' RACE reads and lists one entry per CDR3 protein. The table has 500,000 to 650,000 distinct CDR3 sequences, approximately 15% seen once. Sequenced here: PBMCs, sampled on the day of the yellow fever booster vaccination. These TCRs come from a man younger than 45 who received the YFV17D yellow fever vaccine. Each CDR3 is given with its conserved first and last residue. The D gene is left open where the match is weak. Not all rows give a size; the values are once, few, many and, for expanded clones, a class.

j_call,d_call,v_call,clone_size,cdr3_aa,cdr3_nt
TRBJ1-4,TRBD1,TRBV3-1,few,CASSQASAPRGEKLFF,TGTGCCAGCAGCCAAGCCAGTGCTCCCAGGGGGGAAAAACTGTTTTTT
TRBJ2-2,NA,TRBV5-4,NA,CASSLVTGRSTGELFF,TGTGCCAGCAGCTTGGTAACAGGCAGAAGCACCGGGGAGCTGTTTTTT
TRBJ1-3,NA,TRBV6-5,NA,CASSYDYSGNTIYF,TGTGCCAGCAGTTACGATTACTCTGGAAACACCATATATTTT
TRBJ2-7,TRBD1,TRBV18,NA,CASSPPAGQGSYEQYF,TGTGCCAGCTCACCACCGGCTGGACAGGGGTCCTACGAGCAGTACTTC
TRBJ1-1,NA,TRBV12-3/TRBV12-4,few,CATKPGGGEAFF,TGTGCCACCAAACCAGGAGGGGGTGAAGCTTTCTTT
TRBJ2-1,NA,TRBV7-8,many,CATKGHEQFF,TGTGCCACCAAGGGGCATGAGCAGTTCTTC
TRBJ2-3,TRBD2,TRBV10-2,few,CATGGGSGTSTDTQYF,TGCGCCACCGGGGGGGGTAGCGGCACTAGCACAGATACGCAGTATTTT
TRBJ2-3,NA,TRBV20-1,few,CSASSIRDQTTDTQYF,TGCAGTGCTAGCTCTATCCGGGATCAGACCACAGATACGCAGTATTTT
TRBJ2-3,NA,TRBV15,few,CATSPGDSTDTQYF,TGTGCCACCAGCCCCGGGGACAGCACAGATACGCAGTATTTT
TRBJ1-1,NA,TRBV9,NA,CASTLTSLNTEAFF,TGTGCCAGCACGCTCACCTCCTTGAACACTGAAGCTTTCTTT
TRBJ2-2,NA,TRBV2,NA,CASNPRGAGSSTGELFF,TGTGCCAGCAACCCTAGGGGGGCAGGGAGTTCCACCGGGGAGCTGTTTTTT
TRBJ2-7,TRBD1,TRBV3-1,few,CASSQGPGGYEQYF,TGTGCCAGCAGCCAAGGTCCAGGGGGATACGAGCAGTACTTC
TRBJ2-3,TRBD2,TRBV7-8,few,CASRPTSGSTDTQYF,TGTGCCAGCAGGCCCACTAGCGGCAGCACAGATACGCAGTATTTT
TRBJ2-7,NA,TRBV24-1,few,CATEQGYEQYF,TGTGCCACCGAGCAAGGATACGAGCAGTACTTC
TRBJ2-1,TRBD2,TRBV18,many,CASSRGLAGVVNEQFF,TGTGCCAGCTCACGCGGACTAGCGGGAGTGGTGAATGAGCAGTTCTTC
TRBJ2-1,TRBD1,TRBV12-3/TRBV12-4,NA,CASSYRQGEQFF,TGTGCCAGCAGCTATCGACAGGGTGAGCAGTTCTTC
TRBJ1-5,NA,TRBV19,NA,CASKAAEIYSNQPQHF,TGTGCCAGTAAGGCAGCCGAAATATATAGCAATCAGCCCCAGCATTTT
TRBJ2-7,TRBD2,TRBV20-1,few,CSARPGTTNEQYF,TGCAGTGCTCGACCCGGGACTACTAACGAGCAGTACTTC
TRBJ2-1,TRBD1,TRBV20-1,NA,CSAISPGTGSYNEQFF,TGCAGTGCGATCTCCCCCGGGACAGGGAGCTACAATGAGCAGTTCTTC
TRBJ2-7,TRBD2,TRBV20-1,few,CSARPLRGGGGVKYEQYF,TGCAGTGCTAGACCCCTTCGTGGGGGGGGAGGTGTCAAATACGAGCAGTACTTC
TRBJ2-3,NA,TRBV5-1,NA,CASSLRDPRDDTQYF,TGCGCCAGCAGCCTGCGGGACCCGAGGGATGATACGCAGTATTTT
TRBJ2-5,NA,TRBV20-1,NA,CSVKGPWGTQETQYF,TGCAGTGTTAAAGGTCCTTGGGGTACGCAAGAGACCCAGTACTTC
TRBJ2-1,TRBD2,TRBV9,NA,CASSVEAGAYNEQFF,TGTGCCAGCAGCGTAGAGGCGGGAGCCTACAATGAGCAGTTCTTC
TRBJ2-7,NA,TRBV5-1,NA,CASSLQIDGTEQYF,TGCGCCAGCAGCTTACAAATTGACGGGACCGAGCAGTACTTC
TRBJ2-3,NA,TRBV29-1,NA,CSVAWEWTDTQYF,TGCAGCGTTGCGTGGGAGTGGACAGATACGCAGTATTTT
TRBJ2-3,NA,TRBV7-8,NA,CASSFRVVGRTDTQYF,TGTGCCAGCAGCTTCCGTGTAGTAGGTCGCACAGATACGCAGTATTTT
TRBJ2-7,TRBD2,TRBV2,NA,CASRDLNQRENPYEQYF,TGTGCCAGCAGGGACCTAAACCAGCGGGAGAACCCCTACGAGCAGTACTTC
TRBJ1-4,NA,TRBV2,NA,CASSGANEKLFF,TGTGCCAGCAGTGGAGCTAATGAAAAACTGTTTTTT
TRBJ2-2,NA,TRBV2,NA,CASTRFTENTGELFF,TGTGCCAGCACCCGTTTCACAGAGAACACCGGGGAGCTGTTTTTT
TRBJ2-3,TRBD2,TRBV7-2,NA,CASSSRLRAGGPDTQYF,TGTGCCAGCAGCTCGCGGCTGAGGGCGGGAGGGCCAGATACGCAGTATTTT
TRBJ2-5,TRBD2,TRBV6-1,NA,CASNTGAKGRGYQETQYF,TGTGCCAGCAACACCGGGGCCAAGGGGAGGGGCTACCAAGAGACCCAGTACTTC
TRBJ1-2,NA,TRBV20-1,NA,CSAQGSFGYTF,TGCAGTGCTCAGGGCAGTTTTGGCTACACCTTC
TRBJ1-5,NA,TRBV28,many,CASSLLGNQPQHF,TGTGCCAGCAGTTTATTAGGCAATCAGCCCCAGCATTTT
TRBJ2-1,NA,TRBV12-5,NA,CASGLDPGLSYNEQFF,TGTGCTAGTGGTTTGGACCCTGGGCTCTCCTACAATGAGCAGTTCTTC
TRBJ1-1,TRBD1,TRBV7-2,NA,CASSTLGQLNTEAFF,TGTGCCAGCAGTACCCTGGGACAGCTGAACACTGAAGCTTTCTTT
TRBJ2-3,NA,TRBV7-9,NA,CASFVFQGSTDTQYF,TGTGCCAGCTTCGTATTCCAGGGTAGCACAGATACGCAGTATTTT
TRBJ2-3,NA,TRBV10-3,many,CAIRQSTSTDTQYF,TGTGCCATCAGACAAAGCACTAGCACAGATACGCAGTATTTT